These T cell receptor beta chains were read from a single sample in a study of T cell responses to AZD1222 COVID-19 vaccine. TCRdb keeps only in-frame clones here, not all; method: immunoSEQ multiplex PCR. The data hold about 67,000 clones, with roughly 84% observed a single time. Sequencing was performed on peripheral blood, taken on day 0 of AZD1222 vaccination. Receptor source: an adult in good health. Both conserved end residues are trimmed from each CDR3. Fields, in order: clone size, J gene, V gene, CDR3 protein. Not all rows give a size; the values are once, few, many and, for expanded clones, a class.

>.|TRBJ2-1|TRBV28
ASSLASSGGNNEQF
>.|TRBJ1-2|TRBV28
ASSLSQNYGYT
>.|TRBJ1-2|TRBV7-3
ASSLTGTGDYGYT
>few|TRBJ2-7|TRBV29-1
SVEDPRYYEQY
>.|TRBJ2-1|TRBV7-6
ASSLSRGLNEQF
>.|TRBJ1-2|TRBV7-2
ASSLGDISNYGYT
>few|TRBJ2-1|TRBV10-3
AISAGTGSLGEQF
>.|TRBJ2-7|TRBV7-3
ASSKPTDYEQY
>.|TRBJ2-1|TRBV11-2
ASSLGAPSYNEQF
>.|TRBJ1-4|TRBV5-8
ASSLGTSLYNEKLF
>.|TRBJ1-6|TRBV30
AWSFGDRGNSPLH
>.|TRBJ2-3|TRBV4-2
ASSQGLAGYESGPEAQY
>.|TRBJ2-5|TRBV5-1
ASSLEETQY
>.|TRBJ1-2|TRBV18
ASSPPETNYGYT
>.|TRBJ1-4|TRBV6-6
ASSRDRGREKLF
>.|TRBJ2-7|TRBV10-2
ASNGDSPYEQY
>.|TRBJ2-1|TRBV5-3
ARSLALAGKYNEEQF
>.|TRBJ1-5|TRBV21-1
ASIRQDSSNQPQH
>.|TRBJ1-2|TRBV28
ASSFYQERRGYT
>.|TRBJ1-1|TRBV29-1
SVEGGTEAF
>.|TRBJ1-2|TRBV28
ASSSNYGYT
>.|TRBJ2-1|TRBV19
ASTVTGGYNEQF
>few|TRBJ1-1|TRBV10-3
AISKTGTNTEAF
>once|TRBJ1-2|TRBV5-5
ASSSQQGNFVYGYT